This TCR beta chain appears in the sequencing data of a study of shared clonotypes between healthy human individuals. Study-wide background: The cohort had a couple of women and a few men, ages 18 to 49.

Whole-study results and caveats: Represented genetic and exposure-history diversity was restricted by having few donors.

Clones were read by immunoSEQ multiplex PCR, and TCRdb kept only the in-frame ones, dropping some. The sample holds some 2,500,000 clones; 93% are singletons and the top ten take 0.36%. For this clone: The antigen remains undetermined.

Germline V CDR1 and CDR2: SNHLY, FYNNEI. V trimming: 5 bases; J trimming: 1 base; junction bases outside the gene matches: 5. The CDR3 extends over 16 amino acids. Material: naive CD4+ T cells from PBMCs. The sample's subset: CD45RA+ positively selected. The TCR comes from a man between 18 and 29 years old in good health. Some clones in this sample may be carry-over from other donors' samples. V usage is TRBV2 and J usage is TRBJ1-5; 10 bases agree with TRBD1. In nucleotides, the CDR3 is TGTGCCAGCAGTCGACAGGGGGCTGCGAGCAATCAGCCCCAGCATTTT. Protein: CASSRQGAASNQPQHF.